A single sample gave rise to the 17 T cell receptor beta chains below, sequenced in a study of identical twins. TCRdb independently ran MiXCR on the 5' RACE reads; one entry per CDR3 protein. Of 450,000 or so distinct CDR3 sequences listed, approximately 24% are singletons. The same sample was also studied in work on T cells expressing NK-cell markers.

The sample consisted of CD4+ T cells sorted from blood. The receptors here all came from a young woman in good health.

This clonotype was found a few times. V and J are TRBV20-1 and TRBJ2-7, with a tentative D call TRBD1 (6 bases). Trimming removed 5 bases at V and 7 bases at J, with 18 bases between. Germline V gene sequence: CDR1 DFQATT, CDR2 SNEGSKA (reference sequence). CDR3 length: 13 residues. CDR3 nucleotide sequence: TGCAGTGCTGGGACACCCGGGGTGGGAGAGCAGTACTTC. Translating it yields CSAGTPGVGEQYF.

This chain joins TRBV10-3 and TRBJ2-7; 11 bases match TRBD2. V dropped 7 bases and J dropped 2; count of bases not matched to a gene: 1. Germline V gives CDR1 ENHRY, CDR2 SYGVKD. The CDR3 runs 13 residues. The CDR3 region is CAIKLAGAYEQYF. CDR3 in DNA: TGTGCCATCAAACTAGCGGGAGCCTACGAGCAGTACTTC.

V and J are TRBV7-2 and TRBJ2-7; D uncertain. The CDR3 is 14 residues long. Germline values: CDR1 SGHTA, CDR2 FQGNSA. Trimming left V 5 bases short and J 7 bases short, with 18 bases between. The DNA of the CDR3 is TGTGCCAGCAGCCCCCTGCTGGCCCTAGGGGAGCAGTACTTC. It is translated as CASSPLLALGEQYF.

This chain uses TRBV5-1 with TRBJ2-3; maybe TRBD2 (6 bases). V lost 2 bases to trimming and J lost 3 bases, with 10 bases between them. Germline V CDR1 and CDR2: SGHRS, YFSETQ. The CDR3 contains 14 residues. CDR3 amino acids: CASSFPSETDTQYF. In nucleotides, the CDR3 is TGCGCCAGCAGCTTCCCTAGCGAGACAGATACGCAGTATTTT.

For the CDR3, the DNA is TGTGCCAGCAGTTCCACAGGGCACACTGAAGCTTTCTTT. Protein sequence: CASSSTGHTEAFF. The chain links TRBV6-2 or TRBV6-3 to TRBJ1-1, with a tentative D call TRBD1 (6 bases). Trimming left V 4 bases short and J 3 bases short, with 9 bases between. Germline V gene data show CDR1 as MNHEY and CDR2 as SVGEGT. This CDR3 is built from 13 residues.

V gene TRBV6-2 or TRBV6-3 combines with J gene TRBJ1-2, with D unresolved. Germline V gene sequence: CDR1 MNHEY, CDR2 SVGEGT. V was shortened by 2 bases and J by 4 bases, with 14 bases between the two germline ends. The CDR3 has 15 residues. The CDR3 DNA sequence: TGTGCCAGCAGTTACGCCACTTACGGATCCTATGGCTACACCTTC. Translation gives CASSYATYGSYGYTF.

This clonotype was counted only a few times. The gene calls are TRBV10-3 and TRBJ2-5, with 7 positions matching TRBD2. The V gene's germline CDR1 is ENHRY and CDR2 SYGVKD. The J segment lost 5 bases and the V segment lost 10 bases, leaving 25 bases of the junction unmatched. This CDR3 region has 18 residues. CDR3 nucleotide sequence: TGTGCCACCACCCCCACCGGGAGACCGATGGGAGGGCGTGAGACCCAGTACTTC. Translation: CATTPTGRPMGGRETQYF.

This chain links TRBV5-1 with TRBJ2-7; D is unresolved. The CDR3 is made up of 14 amino acids. Germline V gene data show CDR1 as SGHRS and CDR2 as YFSETQ. Trimming shortened V by 5 bases and J by 0 bases, and 12 bases separated the two germline ends. The chain's CDR3 is CASSLSQSSYEQYF. As DNA, the CDR3 is TGCGCCAGCAGTTTATCGCAGAGCTCCTACGAGCAGTACTTC.

This clonotype was picked up a small number of times. The V gene is TRBV10-3, the J gene TRBJ2-3; D uncertain. From germline, CDR1 is ENHRY and CDR2 SYGVKD. V lost 5 bases, J lost 4 bases, and 10 bases lay in between. The CDR3 is 13 amino acids. CDR3 sequence (DNA): TGTGCCATCAGTCCCAGCGCCCCAGATACGCAGTATTTT. Translation gives CAISPSAPDTQYF.

This clonotype has more than one count but fewer than ten. The CDR3 DNA follows: TGCAGTGCTAGGGTCTTAGGGAACATTCAGTACTTC. Amino acid sequence: CSARVLGNIQYF. The chain joins TRBV20-1 to TRBJ2-4; unclear D gene. The V gene lost 3 bases and the J gene lost 7 bases, with 10 bases spanning the gap. Germline CDR1 is DFQATT and CDR2 is SNEGSKA (reference sequence). There are 12 residues in the CDR3.

There are a few counts of this clonotype. The chain couples TRBV7-9 to TRBJ2-7; 7 nucleotides align to TRBD1. Unmatched junction bases numbered 11, after V lost 5 bases and J lost 4 bases. Germline V gene data show CDR1 as SEHNR and CDR2 as FQNEAQ (reference sequence). This CDR3 has 15 amino acids. The CDR3 loop is CASSTQGGASYEQYF. CDR3 in DNA: TGTGCCAGCAGCACCCAAGGGGGCGCTTCGTACGAGCAGTACTTC.

The rearrangement uses TRBV15 and TRBJ2-7; maybe TRBD1 (6 bases). Germline V CDR1 and CDR2: LNHNV, YYDKDF (reference sequence). V was pared by 2 bases and J by 3 bases, with 11 bases between. The CDR3 spans 14 residues. The CDR3 region is CATSRSTGSYEQYF. CDR3 DNA: TGTGCCACCAGCAGAAGTACAGGGAGCTACGAGCAGTACTTC.

This clonotype occurred a few times. The chain links TRBV4-3 to TRBJ2-2; D is uncertain. This CDR3 comprises 15 residues. From germline, CDR1 is LGHNA and CDR2 YSLEER. V was clipped by 8 bases and J by 0 bases, with 13 bases between them. In DNA form, the CDR3 reads TGCGCCAGCCCGAGGTCATCCGCGAACACCGGGGAGCTGTTTTTT. Its protein product is CASPRSSANTGELFF.

In its sample, this clonotype was seen a few times. The chain couples TRBV7-8 to TRBJ1-5; D is unresolved. The V gene's germline CDR1 is SGHVS and CDR2 FQNEAQ. This CDR3 comprises 13 residues. V lost 3 bases, J lost 4 bases, and 7 bases lay in between. The CDR3 sequence is CASSFDINQPQHF. Written as DNA, the CDR3 is TGTGCCAGCAGCTTCGATATAAATCAGCCCCAGCATTTT.

This clonotype came up a few times. The chain has TRBV5-4 and TRBJ1-2, with D possibly matching TRBD1 (5 bases). Germline CDR1 and CDR2: SGHNT and YYREEE (reference sequence). The ends were cut back, 4 bases at V and 8 bases at J, with 12 bases in the middle. The CDR3 runs 12 residues. This CDR3 is CASSRGTGGYTF. The CDR3 DNA is TGTGCCAGCAGCCGAGGGACCGGAGGCTACACCTTC.

V usage is TRBV21-1 and J usage is TRBJ2-3; the D segment call TRBD2 is taken from the table without a DNA check. TRBV21-1 is recorded as a pseudogene. The CDR3 sequence is 17 residues long. CDR3: CASTPKALAGRTDTQYF. The CDR3 nucleotides read TGTGCCAGCACCCCGAAAGCTCTAGCGGGACGCACAGATACGCAGTATTTT.

This clonotype was detected only a few times. V gene TRBV18 combines with J gene TRBJ1-4; D call uncertain. Trimming removed 3 bases at V and 3 bases at J, with 8 bases between. The CDR3 covers 14 residues. Germline V gene lookup returns CDR1 KGHSH and CDR2 LQKENI. This chain's CDR3 is CASSPQQANEKLFF. The DNA of the CDR3 is TGTGCCAGCTCACCGCAGCAGGCTAATGAAAAACTGTTTTTT.